The clone carrying this TCR beta chain has a handful of counts. This sample stems from a study of blood T cell repertoires in COVID-19. Trimming removed 1 base at V and 1 base at J, with 11 bases between. The CDR3 extends over 14 amino acids. The V gene's germline CDR1 is GTSNPN and CDR2 SVGIG (reference sequence). The method was immunoSEQ multiplex PCR; TCRdb's version includes in-frame clones alone and lacks a portion of them. The sample has 95,000 to 150,000 clones; roughly 84% are singletons. In terms of age and location, participants ranged from roughly 18 to 90 years and lived in approximately 26 US areas.

Sequenced material: PBMCs or T cells enriched from blood (not recorded which). This receptor was identified in a woman aged 30 to 39 who had recovered from COVID-19. V is TRBV30 and J is TRBJ2-7; D is possibly TRBD1 (5 bases). The CDR3 reads CAWSEGALSYEQYF. DNA of the CDR3: TGTGCCTGGAGTGAAGGGGCCCTATCCTACGAGCAGTACTTC. Variable domain in full (rest from reference TRBV30 and TRBJ2-7): SQTIHQWPATLVQPVGSPLSLECTVEGTSNPNLYWYRQAAGRGLQLLFYSVGIGQISSEVPQNLSASRPQDRQFILSSKKLLLSDSGFYLCAWSEGALSYEQYFGPGTRLTVT.